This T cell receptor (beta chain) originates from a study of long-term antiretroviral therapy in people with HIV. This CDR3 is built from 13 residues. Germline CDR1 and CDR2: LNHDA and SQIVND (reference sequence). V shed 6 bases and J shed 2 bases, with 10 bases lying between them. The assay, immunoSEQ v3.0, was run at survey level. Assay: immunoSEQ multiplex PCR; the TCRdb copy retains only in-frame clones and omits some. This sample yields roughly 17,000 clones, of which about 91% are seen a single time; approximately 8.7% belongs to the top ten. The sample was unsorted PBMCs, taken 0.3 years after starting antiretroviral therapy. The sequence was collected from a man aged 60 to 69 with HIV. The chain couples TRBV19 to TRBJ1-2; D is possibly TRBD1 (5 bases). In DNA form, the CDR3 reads TGTGCCAGTAGGACTGACAGAAACTATGGCTACACCTTC. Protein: CASRTDRNYGYTF.